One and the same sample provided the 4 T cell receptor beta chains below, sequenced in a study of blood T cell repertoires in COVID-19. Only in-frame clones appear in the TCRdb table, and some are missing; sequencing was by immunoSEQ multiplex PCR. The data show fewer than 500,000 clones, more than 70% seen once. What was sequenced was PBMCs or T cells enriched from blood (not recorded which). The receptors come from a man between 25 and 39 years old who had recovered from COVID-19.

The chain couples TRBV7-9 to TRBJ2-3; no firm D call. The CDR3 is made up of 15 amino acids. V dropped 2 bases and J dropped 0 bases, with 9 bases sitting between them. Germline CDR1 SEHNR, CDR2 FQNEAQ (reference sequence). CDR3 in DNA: TGTGCCAGCAGCTTACAGGCCCTCAGCACAGATACGCAGTATTTT. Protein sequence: CASSLQALSTDTQYF.

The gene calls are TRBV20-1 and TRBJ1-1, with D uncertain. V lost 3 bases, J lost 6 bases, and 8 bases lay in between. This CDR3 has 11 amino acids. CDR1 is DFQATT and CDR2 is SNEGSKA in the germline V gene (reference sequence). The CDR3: CSASVFPEAFF. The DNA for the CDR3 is TGCAGTGCTAGCGTGTTCCCTGAAGCTTTCTTT.

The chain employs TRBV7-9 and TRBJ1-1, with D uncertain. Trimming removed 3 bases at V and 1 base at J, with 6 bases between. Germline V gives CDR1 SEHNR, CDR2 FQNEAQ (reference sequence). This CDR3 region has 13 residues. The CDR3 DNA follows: TGTGCCAGCAGCTTCCCCCAGAACACTGAAGCTTTCTTT. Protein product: CASSFPQNTEAFF.

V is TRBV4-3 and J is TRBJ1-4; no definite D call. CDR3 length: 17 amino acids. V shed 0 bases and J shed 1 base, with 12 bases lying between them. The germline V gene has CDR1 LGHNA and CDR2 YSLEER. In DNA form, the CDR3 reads TGCGCCAGCAGCCAAGATCTGCGAGGGATAACTAATGAAAAACTGTTTTTT. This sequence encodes CASSQDLRGITNEKLFF.